These T cell receptor beta chains were read from a single sample in a study of T cells in tuberculosis. Here immunoSEQ multiplex PCR was the method, and the copy in TCRdb shows in-frame clones only, minus some. Of about 58,000 clones in the sample, roughly 86% were seen once. The sequenced sample was CD1b-GMM tetramer-negative cells sorted from PBMCs. Receptor source: an adult woman with latent tuberculosis. CDR3s include the opening cysteine and the closing phenylalanine or tryptophan. Fields, in order: J gene, V gene, clone size, CDR3 protein. Clone size is stated in some rows and not others, as once, few, many or a class when expanded.

>TRBJ2-2|TRBV5-1|.
CASSLDSGAWTGELFF
>TRBJ2-7|TRBV4-2|.
CASSPEGLGYEQYF
>TRBJ2-2|TRBV4-3|.
CASSLTSPGELFF
>TRBJ2-3|TRBV27|.
CASSLEAAGGPDTQYF
>TRBJ2-7|TRBV10-3|.
CAISEAEASYEQYF
>TRBJ2-1|TRBV7-9|.
CASSNRLGEQFF
>TRBJ2-1|TRBV20-1|.
CSAMVRNEQFF
>.|TRBV5-1|.
CASSLGPDRGLTYEQYF
>TRBJ1-3|TRBV23-1|many
CASRDGLTSGNTIYF
>TRBJ2-1|TRBV9|.
CASSVGGTVYNEQFF
>TRBJ2-3|TRBV7-4|.
CASSLGPQRGGSDTQYF
>TRBJ2-3|TRBV5-1|.
CASSLGQGAIGDTQYF
>TRBJ2-7|TRBV7-8|.
CASSLWSGGSYEQYF
>TRBJ2-2|TRBV15|.
CATRHDDSGDTGELFF
>TRBJ2-7|TRBV7-2|.
CASSLMYAGIYEQYF
>TRBJ1-1|TRBV7-8|.
CASSLSQGMNTEAFF
>TRBJ2-5|TRBV7-6|.
CASSHGETQYF
>TRBJ2-7|TRBV7-3|.
CASSDTRTGTYEQYF
>TRBJ2-1|TRBV6-6|few
CASSYPNEQFF
>TRBJ2-7|TRBV28|.
CASSRTTGETEQYF
>TRBJ2-7|TRBV30|.
CAWSVDFSYEQYF
>TRBJ2-7|TRBV7-2|.
CASSLARPYEQYF
>TRBJ2-1|TRBV6-5|.
CASGTSGGENEQFF
>TRBJ2-1|TRBV4-3|.
CASSHLRGREQFF
>TRBJ1-6|TRBV7-8|.
CASSSQGGYNSPLHF
>TRBJ1-2|TRBV5-8|.
CASSLAIGGGTGFLRGYTF
>TRBJ2-7|TRBV7-2|.
CASSLVTPYEQYF
>TRBJ2-3|TRBV9|.
CASSVGLAGGPVTDTQYF
>TRBJ2-7|TRBV20-1|once
CSARGTGEQYF
>TRBJ1-1|TRBV4-3|.
CASSQDHPGNTEAFF
>TRBJ1-5|TRBV10-3|.
CASGTYLNQPQHF
>TRBJ2-7|TRBV12-5|.
CASAKNKRVEDYEQYF
>TRBJ1-4|TRBV19|.
CASSLRQGLNEKLFF
>TRBJ2-5|TRBV5-1|.
CASSLPPSVGGKEETQYF
>TRBJ1-4|TRBV4-1|.
CASSQGTRLTTNEKLFF
>TRBJ2-2|TRBV5-1|.
CASSLYHGVGELFF
>TRBJ2-7|TRBV19|.
CASSAQQGRQYF
>TRBJ2-5|TRBV27|.
CASSLSGQGFEKQYF
>TRBJ2-3|TRBV11-3|.
CASSPNPRADTQYF
>TRBJ2-3|TRBV25-1|.
CASSAGGSTDTQYF
>TRBJ2-5|TRBV27|once
CASSFARQGETETQYF
>TRBJ2-7|TRBV4-2|few
CASSQDPGQGRVAGVYEQYF
>TRBJ2-7|TRBV11-2|.
CASSLERDLDSEQYF
>TRBJ1-1|TRBV9|.
CARTGRNTEAFF
>TRBJ1-2|TRBV21-1|.
CASSKDRLHGYTF
>TRBJ2-7|TRBV6-6|.
CASSSGLSLNEQYF
>TRBJ2-5|TRBV7-7|.
CASSLGGGGAQETQYF
>TRBJ1-2|TRBV6-5|.
CASRQGLLNYGYTF
>TRBJ2-3|TRBV7-2|.
CASSPSRQGQFSTDTQYF
>TRBJ2-7|TRBV5-6|.
CASSYGTGAYEQYF
>TRBJ2-5|TRBV5-1|.
CASSLEGQGYETQYF
>TRBJ1-2|TRBV9|.
CASSVVRDSLRKGYTF